The clone carrying this T cell receptor beta chain occurred many times. The entry originates in a study of T cells in Graves' hyperthyroidism and ophthalmopathy. Study context: The authors collected peripheral blood at initial diagnosis, before any treatment.

Hyperthyroidism, newly diagnosed and lasting under 2 months, affected patients aged 18 to 65. An approximately 9.8 ml volume of fresh peripheral blood provided the PBMCs. The V gene's germline CDR1 is MNHEY and CDR2 SVGAGI. This CDR3 has 11 residues. The V end was cut by 2 bases, the J end by 7 bases, with 6 bases between. Regions amplified from RNA transcripts were the TCR beta CDR3 regions. TCR CDR3 regions were first amplified by RT-PCR with HTBI primers. TCRdb re-derived calls from the multiplex PCR reads in MiXCR, one entry per CDR3 protein. In the table there are about 510,000 distinct CDR3 sequences, 14% of which are singletons.

V and J are TRBV6-5 and TRBJ2-7, with D unresolved. The sequencing sample was made of blood. The sequence came from a woman in her 40s with Graves' hyperthyroidism. CDR3 DNA sequence: TGTGCCAGCAGTTACGAAAGGGAGCAGTACTTC. It codes for CASSYEREQYF.